Listed below are T cell receptor beta chains from one sample, sequenced in a study of T cells in Graves' hyperthyroidism and ophthalmopathy. TCRdb passed the multiplex PCR reads through MiXCR, listing each CDR3 protein once. The table has about 840,000 distinct CDR3 sequences, 35% to 45% seen once. Sequenced material: blood. Receptors were obtained from a man between 18 and 35 years old with Graves' hyperthyroidism. The CDR3 runs from the conserved cysteine through the conserved F or W. D genes are given only for firm matches. Clone size is stated in some rows and not others, as once, few, many or a class when expanded.

CASSLGDRGYTF,TGTGCCAGCAGCTTGGGAGACAGGGGGTACACCTTC,TRBJ1-2,TRBV11-2,TRBD1,.
CASSPWGQNEKLFF,TGTGCCAGCAGTCCCTGGGGACAGAATGAAAAACTGTTTTTT,TRBJ1-4,TRBV6-6,TRBD1,.
CSTEDRAGELFF,TGCAGCACAGAGGACAGGGCCGGGGAGCTGTTTTTT,TRBJ2-2,TRBV29-1,TRBD1,many
CASSLTGGANVLTF,TGTGCCAGCAGCTTAACCGGTGGGGCCAACGTCCTGACTTTC,TRBJ2-6,TRBV7-3,.,many
CARRDGNTEAFF,TGTGCTAGAAGGGACGGGAACACTGAAGCTTTCTTT,TRBJ1-1,TRBV2,.,.
CASSDLVQGREAFF,TGTGCCAGCAGTGACCTAGTGCAGGGTCGGGAAGCTTTCTTT,TRBJ1-1,TRBV6-4,.,few
CASSFVTGTSYEQYF,TGCGCCAGCAGCTTCGTGACAGGGACGTCCTACGAGCAGTACTTC,TRBJ2-7,TRBV5-1,TRBD1,few
CASGGQGNSDQPQHF,TGTGCCAGTGGGGGACAGGGGAATTCGGATCAGCCCCAGCATTTT,TRBJ1-5,TRBV19,TRBD1,.
CSMRRGSPYEQYF,TGCAGCATGAGGCGGGGCAGCCCCTACGAGCAGTACTTC,TRBJ2-7,TRBV29-1,.,.
CASSQGQGNHSPLHF,TGCGCCAGCAGCCAAGGACAGGGCAATCATTCACCCCTCCACTTT,TRBJ1-6,TRBV4-1,TRBD1,.
CASSDEAGGYQPQHF,TGTGCCAGCAGTGACGAGGCAGGGGGTTATCAGCCCCAGCATTTT,TRBJ1-5,TRBV2,TRBD1,few
CASSHSPGGSVNTEAFF,TGTGCCAGCAGCCATAGTCCGGGGGGCAGTGTAAACACTGAAGCTTTCTTT,TRBJ1-1,TRBV7-9,.,few
CASSGWTNTEAFF,TGTGCCAGCAGTGGCTGGACGAACACTGAAGCTTTCTTT,TRBJ1-1,TRBV10-3,.,.
CASRGTGGNEQFF,TGTGCCAGCAGGGGGACAGGGGGCAATGAGCAGTTCTTC,TRBJ2-1,TRBV7-9,TRBD1,.
CASRREGTDTQYF,TGTGCCAGCAGGCGGGAGGGAACAGATACGCAGTATTTT,TRBJ2-3,TRBV2,TRBD2,.
CASTGGSQETQYF,TGCGCCAGCACGGGCGGATCCCAAGAGACCCAGTACTTC,TRBJ2-5,TRBV10-2,.,many
CASQDRAVTEAFF,TGTGCCAGCCAGGACAGGGCGGTCACTGAAGCTTTCTTT,TRBJ1-1,TRBV2,TRBD1,many
CSAEPVGETQYF,TGCAGTGCCGAACCAGTGGGCGAGACCCAGTACTTC,TRBJ2-5,TRBV20-1,.,.
CASSPAGQEYEHYF,TGTGCCAGCAGCCCCGCGGGACAGGAATACGAGCACTACTTC,TRBJ2-7,TRBV12-3/TRBV12-4,TRBD1,.
CASSSPGGPYEQYF,TGTGCCAGCAGCTCCCCAGGGGGGCCCTACGAGCAGTACTTC,TRBJ2-7,TRBV11-2,.,.
CASSLLQGNSPLHF,TGTGCCAGCAGCTTGCTCCAGGGAAATTCACCCCTCCACTTT,TRBJ1-6,TRBV5-8,.,many
CASSERAGNTGELFF,TGTGCCAGCAGCGAACGGGCGGGGAACACCGGGGAGCTGTTTTTT,TRBJ2-2,TRBV9,.,.
CASSGTSGRGGEQYF,TGTGCCAGCAGCGGAACTAGCGGGAGGGGGGGCGAGCAGTACTTC,TRBJ2-7,TRBV9,TRBD2,many
CAWSVRRGSNQPQHF,TGTGCCTGGAGTGTACGGCGCGGGAGCAATCAGCCCCAGCATTTT,TRBJ1-5,TRBV30,.,.
CASMALDNQPQHF,TGTGCCAGCATGGCCCTAGACAATCAGCCCCAGCATTTT,TRBJ1-5,TRBV2,.,many
CASSLRLAAPYEQYF,TGTGCCAGCAGTCTCCGACTAGCCGCGCCCTACGAGCAGTACTTC,TRBJ2-7,TRBV6-5,TRBD2,.
CASSLAGRIYEQYF,TGTGCCAGCAGCTTGGCCGGGAGGATCTACGAGCAGTACTTC,TRBJ2-7,TRBV5-6,TRBD2,few
CSARAGTVDFYEQYF,TGCAGTGCTAGGGCCGGGACAGTGGACTTCTACGAGCAGTACTTC,TRBJ2-7,TRBV20-1,TRBD1,.